This T cell receptor (beta chain) was retrieved from a study of neoadjuvant nivolumab and ipilimumab in lung cancer. General study findings and limits: Higher pretherapy blood TCR richness went with higher resected-tumor richness. Compared with tumor-adjacent uninvolved lung, resected tumors showed greater richness and clonality.

Germline assignment: CDR1 GTSNPN and CDR2 SVGIG (reference sequence). V was cut by 1 base and J by 3 bases, with 12 bases left in between. This CDR3 spans 15 amino acids. About this clone: The antigen is not known.

Profiling relied on immunoSEQ multiplex PCR, and the TCRdb table lists in-frame clones only, not all of them. The sample carries 25,000 to 30,000 clones, more than 80% recorded once. This material consisted of tumor tissue, taken after neoadjuvant nivolumab, alone or with ipilimumab, at or shortly before surgery. This clonotype was obtained from an adult with non-small cell lung cancer. J is TRBJ1-4 and V is TRBV30, with D unclear. The CDR3 bases are TGTGCCTGGAGTGGGCACGGGTCGGCTAATGAAAAACTGTTTTTT. Its protein product is CAWSGHGSANEKLFF.